This TCR beta chain was profiled in a study of brain T cells in children with intractable seizures. Points from the study as a whole: Pre-surgery blood may have been undersampled, hiding some clones. Patients' HCMV serostatus was unknown; virus specificity rests on CDR3 similarity alone.

Surgery cases with the highest brain T cell transcript signatures were chosen for sequencing. Patients received at least one anti-epileptic drug before surgery. This clone occurred a few times. Its antigen is not known. The assay was immunoSEQ multiplex PCR, and TCRdb's table has in-frame clones only and misses some. Here the sample spans just under 65,000 clones, roughly 95% being singletons. Per the germline V gene, CDR1 is MNHNY and CDR2 is SVGAGI (reference sequence). The CDR3 loop spans 14 amino acids. Trimming took off 0 bases at V and 5 bases at J, with 5 bases between the two ends. V is TRBV6-6 and J is TRBJ1-6; the D gene is possibly TRBD1 (5 bases). This clonotype was sampled from a boy younger than two with focal cortical dysplasia and intractable seizures. The sample was peripheral blood, taken at surgery. In nucleotides, the CDR3 is TGTGCCAGCAGTTACTCAGGGGATAATTCACCCCTCCACTTT. Its protein is CASSYSGDNSPLHF.